The 12 T cell receptor beta chains listed next were all sequenced from one sample in a study of glioma-infiltrating T cells. Using RNA template, CDR3s of TCR alpha and beta were amplified with iRepertoire arm-PCR. TCRdb analysed the multiplex PCR reads with MiXCR anew, one entry per CDR3 protein. The data contain 45,000 or so distinct CDR3 sequences, under 25% of them singletons. Sequenced sample: glioma tissue, nonneoplastic brain tissue, or PBMCs (not recorded which). Receptors were obtained from a human donor with low-grade glioma or glioblastoma, undergoing nonglioma brain surgery, or in good health (not recorded which).

This clonotype was seen ten or more times. The chain links TRBV20-1 to TRBJ2-3; 10 positions agree with TRBD2. Germline-derived CDR1 and CDR2 are DFQATT and SNEGSKA (reference sequence). The CDR3 spans 16 residues. With 6 bases clipped from V and 2 bases from J, the junction kept 11 bases outside the gene matches. Here the CDR3 reads CSAIPLAGGITDTQYF. The CDR3 DNA reads TGCAGTGCAATTCCCTTAGCGGGGGGAATCACAGATACGCAGTATTTT.

This clonotype was observed at least ten times. V gene TRBV28 combines with J gene TRBJ2-7, with 9 bases lining up with TRBD1. Germline CDR1 reads MDHEN; CDR2 reads SYDVKM. The CDR3 has 15 residues. DNA of the CDR3: TGTGCCGGCAGCCCCCGGACAGGGGAAGACTACGAGCAGTACGTC. The encoded protein is CAGSPRTGEDYEQYV.

This clonotype was seen a few times. This chain connects TRBV19 to TRBJ2-5; TRBD2 matches at 7 bases. Germline lookup yields CDR1 LNHDA and CDR2 SQIVND (reference sequence). Trimming took 7 bases from V and 1 from J; bases not matched to a gene: 9. The CDR3 covers 15 residues. CDR3 protein: CASNKRGGLQETQYF. CDR3 sequence (DNA): TGTGCCAGTAATAAGCGGGGAGGACTCCAAGAGACCCAGTACTTC.

This clonotype was counted many times. CDR3 region: CATNRDNTGELFF. CDR3 DNA: TGTGCCACCAACAGGGATAACACCGGGGAGCTGTTTTTT. V and J are TRBV24-1 and TRBJ2-2, with D perhaps matching TRBD1 (6 bases). V dropped 8 bases and J dropped 2 bases, with 8 bases sitting between them. The length of the CDR3 is 13 residues. Germline V CDR1 and CDR2: KGHDR, SFDVKD.

The V call is TRBV5-4, the J call TRBJ2-3, with D tentatively TRBD1 (6 bases). CDR3 length: 11 amino acids. Trimming removed 4 bases from V and 13 bases from J, with 13 bases in between. Germline V gene data show CDR1 as SGHNT and CDR2 as YYREEE (reference sequence). In DNA, the CDR3 is TGTGCCAGCAGCACCGGACAGTGGAAGTATTTT. Protein sequence: CASSTGQWKYF.

This clonotype was picked up many times. V and J are TRBV7-9 and TRBJ2-3; 8 nucleotides align to TRBD1. The J segment lost 3 bases and the V segment lost 4 bases, leaving 6 bases of the junction unmatched. The CDR3 loop spans 15 amino acids. Looked up from germline, CDR1 is SEHNR and CDR2 is FQNEAQ (reference sequence). CDR3 nucleotides: TGTGCCAGCAGCTACGACAGGGGTACAACAGATACGCAGTATTTT. Protein sequence: CASSYDRGTTDTQYF. The full variable domain, completed using reference TRBV7-9 and TRBJ2-3, is DTGVSQNPRHKITKRGQNVTFRCDPISEHNRLYWYRQTLGQGPEFLTYFQNEAQLEKSRLLSDRFSAERPKGSFSTLEIQRTEQGDSAMYLCASSYDRGTTDTQYFGPGTRLTVL.

On this clonotype itself: One base away lies a much larger clone, so this may be a sequencing read error. The chain employs TRBV6-1 and TRBJ1-4; 8 nucleotides align to TRBD1. The length of the CDR3 is 17 residues. Germline CDR1 is MNHNS and CDR2 is SASEGT. The CDR3 DNA follows: TGTGCCGGCAGTGAACCATTCCGGACAGGGCCTAATGAAAAACTGTTTTTT. As protein: CAGSEPFRTGPNEKLFF.

The table lists this clonotype with many counts. The chain combines TRBV2 with TRBJ2-3; 9 bases match TRBD2. Germline loops: CDR1 SNHLY, CDR2 FYNNEI. Trimming removed 3 bases from V and 2 bases from J; junction bases left unmatched: 9. The length of the CDR3 is 17 residues. CDR3 DNA sequence: TGTGCCAGCAGTGAGGGGTCAGCGGGGGGCGACACAGATACGCAGTATTTT. This translates into CASSEGSAGGDTDTQYF.

This clonotype was observed many times. V is TRBV6-1 and J is TRBJ2-7; the D is unclear. The CDR3 is 14 amino acids. Per the germline V gene, CDR1 is MNHNS and CDR2 is SASEGT. V shed 6 bases and J shed 3 bases, with 15 bases lying between them. In DNA form, the CDR3 reads TGTGCCAGCAGGTCCTCTGGGCAGAGCTACGAGCAGTACTTC. Translation gives CASRSSGQSYEQYF.

This chain connects TRBV12-3 or TRBV12-4 to TRBJ2-5, with D unclear. The CDR3 consists of 12 residues. The V end was cut by 3 bases, the J end by 5 bases, with 7 bases between. The CDR3: CASSFQFETQYF. The CDR3 DNA reads TGTGCCAGCAGTTTCCAGTTTGAGACCCAGTACTTC.

This clonotype was detected ten times or more. The chain recombines TRBV2 with TRBJ1-4; D is ambiguous. Germline loops: CDR1 SNHLY, CDR2 FYNNEI. V lost 7 bases to trimming and J lost 8 bases, with 14 bases between them. CDR3 size: 13 residues. The CDR3 spells CASKVDSPEKLFF. The DNA for the CDR3 is TGTGCCAGCAAAGTGGATAGTCCGGAAAAACTGTTTTTT.

This clonotype was detected many times. The CDR3 DNA reads as TGCAGCGTCGGGACAGGGGTGGCTGAAGCTTTCTTT. Its protein is CSVGTGVAEAFF. The gene calls are TRBV29-1 and TRBJ1-1, with 10 bases lining up with TRBD1. The germline V gene has CDR1 SQVTM and CDR2 ANQGSEA. The CDR3 contains 12 residues. V was pared by 6 bases and J by 6 bases, with 4 bases of the junction left unmatched.